Each of the 24 T cell receptor beta chains below was sequenced from the same sample in a study of neurological immune-mediated disorders. TCRdb reprocessed the 5' RACE reads via MiXCR and lists one record per CDR3 protein. The sample consists of under 80,000 distinct CDR3 sequences, around 3.9% of them appearing once. The sequencing input was PBMCs. The receptor source for this set is a young man with multiple sclerosis.

This clonotype came up many times. The gene calls are TRBV12-3 or TRBV12-4 and TRBJ2-1, with D perhaps given as TRBD1 or TRBD2 (5 bases each). This CDR3 is 13 amino acids long. Trimming took off 1 base at V and 7 bases at J, with 8 bases between the two ends. CDR3: CASSLVGGNEQFF. The CDR3 bases are TGTGCCAGCAGTTTAGTTGGGGGTAATGAGCAGTTCTTC.

This clonotype was found many times. The chain carries TRBV7-9 and TRBJ1-2; D is unclear. Per germline, CDR1 SEHNR and CDR2 FQNEAQ (reference sequence). V lost 4 bases, J lost 4 bases, and 13 bases lay in between. The CDR3 contains 14 residues. In DNA, the CDR3 is TGTGCCAGCAGCTCAGAGGGAAGCGGCTATGGCTACACCTTC. Translated, it gives CASSSEGSGYGYTF.

This clonotype was recorded at least ten times. The rearrangement links TRBV2 to TRBJ1-1; 7 nucleotides align to TRBD1. Germline V gene lookup returns CDR1 SNHLY and CDR2 FYNNEI. Losses at the gene ends were 6 bases for V and 1 base for J; bases not matched to a gene: 8. CDR3 length equals 15 residues. In DNA, the CDR3 is TGTGCCAGCAGCTATGACAGGGTGGGGAACACTGAAGCTTTCTTT. It codes for CASSYDRVGNTEAFF.

In this sample, this clonotype turned up many times. V usage is TRBV20-1 and J usage is TRBJ1-1; D is uncertain. The V end was cut by 6 bases, the J end by 5 bases, with 16 bases between. Germline V gene sequence: CDR1 DFQATT, CDR2 SNEGSKA (reference sequence). The CDR3 extends over 13 amino acids. DNA of the CDR3: TGCAGTGCCAAAAGTGGTGGGTTAACTGAAGCTTTCTTT. This gives the protein CSAKSGGLTEAFF.

This clonotype showed up many times. The genes are TRBV2 and TRBJ2-7; 9 bases align to TRBD1. CDR1 is SNHLY and CDR2 is FYNNEI in the germline V gene. V lost 5 bases and J lost 6; bases outside the gene matches: 8. The CDR3 loop spans 14 amino acids. The CDR3 bases are TGTGCCAGCAGTCTCTGGACAGGGGCGAGCGAGCAGTACTTC. Amino acids: CASSLWTGASEQYF.

The chain combines TRBV5-1 with TRBJ1-1; possible D gene TRBD1, 5 bases. CDR1 SGHRS and CDR2 YFSETQ come from the germline V gene. The CDR3 totals 14 residues. V was trimmed by 0 bases and J by 4 bases, leaving 10 bases between them. The CDR3 is CASSLAGMGTEAFF. CDR3 sequence (DNA): TGCGCCAGCAGCTTGGCAGGGATGGGCACTGAAGCTTTCTTT.

This clonotype was found many times. J is TRBJ1-4 and V is TRBV6-1; TRBD1 agrees at 7 bases. The CDR3 loop spans 15 amino acids. CDR1 and CDR2 (germline): MNHNS, SASEGT. Losses at the gene ends were 6 bases for V and 8 bases for J; bases not matched to a gene: 12. CDR3: CASRGTAGLGEKLFF. The CDR3 region has the DNA TGTGCCAGCAGGGGGACAGCCGGACTGGGCGAAAAACTGTTTTTT.

This clonotype was seen repeatedly, ten times or more. V and J are TRBV10-3 and TRBJ2-7; no clear D. Germline loops: CDR1 ENHRY, CDR2 SYGVKD. The CDR3 spans 15 residues. Trimming took 0 bases from V and 2 from J, leaving 11 bases between them. This CDR3 is CAISESGDITYEQYF. The CDR3 nucleotides read TGTGCCATCAGTGAGTCTGGAGACATCACCTACGAGCAGTACTTC.

In this sample, this clonotype turned up a few times. One junction end does not reproduce the germline sequence, and a read error may be involved. V gene TRBV10-3 combines with J gene TRBJ2-7; perhaps TRBD1 as D (7 bases). The V gene's germline CDR1 is ENHRY and CDR2 SYGVKD. CDR3 size: 14 residues. CDR3 loop: CAIRAGQSSYEQYF. The CDR3 DNA reads as TGTGCCATCAGGGCGGGACAGAGCTCCTACGAGCAATACTTC.

This clonotype has ten or more counts. The rearrangement joins TRBV9 to TRBJ1-2; 11 bases match TRBD1. V was clipped by 5 bases and J by 8 bases; unmatched bases: 5. The germline CDR1 and CDR2 sequences are SGDLS and YYNGEE. The CDR3 totals 13 residues. CDR3 in amino acids: CASSPGQGEGYTF. Written as DNA, the CDR3 is TGTGCCAGCAGTCCGGGACAGGGGGAAGGCTACACCTTC.

This clonotype has a count of ten or more. The chain has TRBV6-4 and TRBJ2-2; 7 bases fit TRBD2. J lost 4 bases, V lost 4 bases, and 0 bases had no gene match. Germline CDR1 and CDR2: MRHNA and SNTAGT. The CDR3 has 13 residues. CDR3 residues: CASSASGTGELFF. The DNA for the CDR3 is TGTGCCAGCAGTGCTAGCGGCACCGGGGAGCTGTTTTTT.

This clonotype has only a few counts. The chain combines TRBV12-3 or TRBV12-4 with TRBJ1-1; D is unresolved. The CDR3 totals 13 residues. V lost 3 bases, J lost 4 bases, and 9 bases lay in between. CDR3 amino acids: CASSLGTSTEAFF. The CDR3, as DNA: TGTGCCAGCAGTTTGGGTACTTCCACTGAAGCTTTCTTT.

This clonotype was counted ten times or more. The chain links TRBV3-1 to TRBJ2-6; 9 positions agree with TRBD2. Germline CDR1 and CDR2: LGHDT and YNNKEL (reference sequence). The CDR3 sequence is 15 residues long. Trimming took 5 bases from V and 2 from J; bases not matched to a gene: 1. CDR3 in amino acids: CASSRTSAGANVLTF. As DNA, the CDR3 is TGTGCCAGCAGCAGGACTAGCGCTGGGGCCAACGTCCTGACTTTC.

This clonotype has a count of ten or more. The CDR3 protein is CASSFGTGGIFYSQETQYF. The CDR3 coding sequence is TGTGCCAGCAGCTTCGGGACAGGGGGAATCTTTTACAGTCAGGAGACCCAGTACTTC. This chain connects TRBV7-9 to TRBJ2-5; 11 nucleotides agree with TRBD1. J was trimmed by 5 bases and V by 3 bases; bases with no gene match: 17. The CDR3 is 19 amino acids. CDR1 and CDR2 from the germline V gene are SEHNR and FQNEAQ (reference sequence).

In its sample, this clonotype was seen many times. The rearrangement links TRBV20-1 to TRBJ2-5, with TRBD2 matching over 9 bases. The CDR3 is 13 amino acids. Looked up from germline, CDR1 is DFQATT and CDR2 is SNEGSKA (reference sequence). The J segment lost 5 bases and the V segment lost 4 bases, leaving 5 bases of the junction unmatched. CDR3 protein: CSAKMRGGETQYF. In nucleotides, the CDR3 is TGCAGTGCTAAGATGCGGGGGGGTGAGACCCAGTACTTC.

This clonotype was observed many times. The J gene is TRBJ1-1, the V gene TRBV5-6; 7 bases line up with TRBD1. The CDR3 loop spans 14 amino acids. Germline lookup yields CDR1 SGHDT and CDR2 YYEEEE. V lost 0 bases, J lost 10 bases, and 9 bases stayed unmatched. CDR3 region: CASSLVTGQMGAFF. Written as DNA, the CDR3 is TGTGCCAGCAGCTTGGTGACAGGGCAAATGGGAGCTTTCTTT.

The table lists this clonotype with many counts. The gene calls are TRBV5-1 and TRBJ2-7; D gene unclear. Looked up from germline, CDR1 is SGHRS and CDR2 is YFSETQ. V was clipped by 3 bases and J by 6 bases, with 19 bases between them. The CDR3 runs 15 residues. CDR3 loop: CASSYSPGLTSEQYF. The CDR3 DNA sequence: TGCGCCAGCAGCTACTCCCCCGGGTTGACGAGCGAGCAGTACTTC.

At least ten counts were recorded for this clonotype. The rearrangement uses TRBV20-1 and TRBJ2-3, with 9 bases aligning to TRBD2. V was pared by 5 bases and J by 5 bases, with 14 bases of the junction left unmatched. Germline V gene data show CDR1 as DFQATT and CDR2 as SNEGSKA (reference sequence). The CDR3 spans 16 residues. This CDR3 reads CSAEERRGGLLDTQYF. In nucleotides, the CDR3 is TGCAGTGCTGAGGAACGGCGGGGGGGCCTGTTAGATACGCAGTATTTT.

This clonotype was detected ten times or more. The rearrangement links TRBV5-1 to TRBJ1-2, with 11 bases aligning to TRBD1. With 4 bases clipped from V and 7 bases from J, the junction kept 6 bases outside the gene matches. Germline lookup yields CDR1 SGHRS and CDR2 YFSETQ. This CDR3 region has 14 residues. CDR3 nucleotides: TGCGCCAGCAGCCCGGACAGGGGGCTGGGTGGCTACACCTTC. This sequence encodes CASSPDRGLGGYTF.

Ten or more counts support this clonotype. The rearrangement links TRBV4-2 to TRBJ2-7; 8 bases are shared with TRBD2. V shed 0 bases and J 2 bases; nucleotides not matched to a gene: 9. The length of the CDR3 is 17 residues. Germline CDR1 LGHNA, CDR2 YNFKEQ. The CDR3 bases are TGTGCCAGCAGCCAAGATTTTTGGACTAGCCCCACCTACGAGCAGTACTTC. This encodes CASSQDFWTSPTYEQYF.

This clonotype was seen many times. CDR3 amino acids: CASSHRTSGGYEQYF. CDR3 nucleotides: TGTGCCAGCAGTCACCGGACTAGCGGGGGCTACGAGCAGTACTTC. The V and J genes are TRBV27 and TRBJ2-7; 13 bases agree with TRBD2. Trimming removed 5 bases from V and 3 bases from J; junction bases left unmatched: 4. The CDR3 extends over 15 amino acids. Germline V gene data show CDR1 as MNHEY and CDR2 as SMNVEV (reference sequence).

This clonotype was recorded at least ten times. This chain links TRBV5-1 with TRBJ2-1; either TRBD1 or TRBD2 may supply D (6 bases each). Trimming removed 1 base from V and 5 bases from J, with 13 bases in between. The CDR3 runs to 15 residues. CDR1 and CDR2 (germline): SGHRS, YFSETQ. CDR3 loop: CASSLRGAHNNEQFF. The CDR3 bases are TGCGCCAGCAGCTTGAGGGGGGCGCACAACAATGAGCAGTTCTTC. Filled out from reference TRBV5-1 and TRBJ2-1, the complete variable domain reads KAGVTQTPRYLIKTRGQQVTLSCSPISGHRSVSWYQQTPGQGLQFLFEYFSETQRNKGNFPGRFSGRQFSNSRSEMNVSTLELGDSALYLCASSLRGAHNNEQFFGPGTRLTVL.

This clonotype has at least ten counts. The genes are TRBV9 and TRBJ1-3; no definite D call. The V end lost 3 bases, the J end lost 0 bases, and 10 bases lay between the germline ends. Germline CDR1 and CDR2: SGDLS and YYNGEE. The CDR3 is 15 amino acids. The CDR3 loop is CASSAGPSSGNTIYF. DNA for the CDR3: TGTGCCAGCAGCGCCGGTCCGAGCTCTGGAAACACCATATATTTT.

This clonotype was counted ten times or more. This sequence joins TRBV20-1 and TRBJ2-7; 10 nucleotides line up with TRBD2. The CDR3 is made up of 14 amino acids. Germline V gene sequence: CDR1 DFQATT, CDR2 SNEGSKA (reference sequence). J lost 2 bases, V lost 6 bases, and 7 bases had no gene match. The CDR3 bases are TGCAGTGCCGCAGGGACTAGCGAGCCCTACGAGCAGTACTTC. Residues: CSAAGTSEPYEQYF.